Listed here are 14 T cell receptor beta chains from one sample, sequenced in a study of blood T cell repertoires in COVID-19. TCRdb's table, derived via immunoSEQ multiplex PCR, lists solely in-frame clones and lacks some. Counted here are about 130,000 clones, about 91% occurring once; the ten biggest clones make up under 13%. The specimen sequenced was peripheral blood. These receptor sequences come from a man aged 45-65 years with acute or convalescent COVID-19.

In this sample, this clone turned up once. The rearrangement links TRBV7-8 to TRBJ2-3, with a tentative D call TRBD1 (6 bases). Germline CDR1 reads SGHVS; CDR2 reads FQNEAQ. Trimming took off 2 bases at V and 2 bases at J, with 11 bases between the two ends. The CDR3 is 15 residues long. The CDR3 reads CASSLRGSFTDTQYF. CDR3 sequence (DNA): TGTGCCAGCAGCTTAAGGGGGAGTTTCACAGATACGCAGTATTTT.

This clone was seen a single time. V is TRBV21-1 and J is TRBJ1-2; TRBD1 is the table's D call, not checked against the DNA. TRBV21-1 is recorded as a pseudogene. The CDR3 has 15 residues. The CDR3 protein is CASSKGDRRYYGYTF. The CDR3, as DNA: TGTGCCAGCAGCAAAGGAGACAGGCGATACTATGGCTACACCTTC.

The chain recombines TRBV5-1 with TRBJ2-2; D uncertain. V lost 2 bases, J lost 4 bases, and 9 bases lay in between. The CDR3 is 14 residues long. Per the germline V gene, CDR1 is SGHRS and CDR2 is YFSETQ. CDR3 residues: CASSFISSTGELFF. Written as DNA, the CDR3 is TGCGCCAGCAGCTTCATTTCTAGCACCGGGGAGCTGTTTTTT.

This chain links TRBV2 with TRBJ1-1; no definite D call. V shed 6 bases and J shed 4 bases, with 15 bases lying between them. Germline V lookup: CDR1 SNHLY, CDR2 FYNNEI. The CDR3 contains 14 residues. CDR3 DNA: TGTGCCAGCAGCCCCCATCCCCAATCCACTGAAGCTTTCTTT. It encodes CASSPHPQSTEAFF.

The chain couples TRBV5-1 to TRBJ2-5; 7 bases are shared with TRBD2. The CDR3 runs 13 residues. The V gene's germline CDR1 is SGHRS and CDR2 YFSETQ. V shed 6 bases and J 4 bases; nucleotides not matched to a gene: 6. The CDR3 loop is CASMPGGGETQYF. The DNA for the CDR3 is TGCGCCAGCATGCCTGGCGGGGGAGAGACCCAGTACTTC.

This clone has more than one count but fewer than ten. The chain combines TRBV2 with TRBJ1-5; D is undetermined. The germline V gene has CDR1 SNHLY and CDR2 FYNNEI. V was shortened by 3 bases and J by 3 bases, with 12 bases between the two germline ends. The CDR3 consists of 15 residues. CDR3 coding DNA: TGTGCCAGCAGTGAGAGCTGGACTCTCAATCAGCCCCAGCATTTT. This translates into CASSESWTLNQPQHF.

The sample holds a few counts of this clone. The J gene is TRBJ1-2, the V gene TRBV18, with D unclear. This CDR3 comprises 13 residues. Trimming took 3 bases from V and 4 from J, leaving 9 bases between them. Germline V gene sequence: CDR1 KGHSH, CDR2 LQKENI. CDR3 loop: CASSPPNSYGYTF. The CDR3 DNA is TGTGCCAGCTCACCCCCTAATTCCTATGGCTACACCTTC. Supplemented by reference TRBV18 and TRBJ1-2, the full variable domain reads NAGVMQNPRHLVRRRGQEARLRCSPMKGHSHVYWYRQLPEEGLKFMVYLQKENIIDESGMPKERFSAEFPKEGPSILRIQQVVRGDSAAYFCASSPPNSYGYTFGSGTRLTVV.

The rearrangement links TRBV28 to TRBJ1-3; 7 bases agree with TRBD1. The CDR3 length is 15 residues. The V gene end was trimmed by 4 bases and the J gene end by 2 bases; junction bases not matched to a gene: 5. Germline CDR1 is MDHEN and CDR2 is SYDVKM. The CDR3 sequence: CASSSPQGTGNTIYF. CDR3 nucleotides: TGTGCCAGCAGTTCCCCACAGGGGACTGGAAACACCATATATTTT. Looking up the rest from reference TRBV28 and TRBJ1-3 gives the full variable domain: DVKVTQSSRYLVKRTGEKVFLECVQDMDHENMFWYRQDPGLGLRLIYFSYDVKMKEKGDIPEGYSVSREKKERFSLILESASTNQTSMYLCASSSPQGTGNTIYFGEGSWLTVV.

This clone was observed a few times. The rearrangement links TRBV19 to TRBJ2-1, with unresolved D. The CDR3 runs to 10 residues. V dropped 8 bases and J dropped 10 bases, with 9 bases sitting between them. In germline, CDR1 is LNHDA, CDR2 SQIVND (reference sequence). The CDR3 nucleotides are TGTGCCAGTGGCTTTATAGAGCAGTTCTTC. Amino acid sequence: CASGFIEQFF.

V and J are TRBV5-1 and TRBJ1-1; D gene unclear. The germline V and J ends were trimmed by 0 bases and 5 bases, with 11 bases remaining between them. The CDR3 loop spans 14 amino acids. Germline-derived CDR1 and CDR2 are SGHRS and YFSETQ. The CDR3 protein is CASSLEAGKTEAFF. Written as DNA, the CDR3 is TGCGCCAGCAGCTTGGAAGCGGGTAAAACTGAAGCTTTCTTT.

The chain carries TRBV3-1 (or the pseudogene TRBV3-2) and TRBJ2-7, with D unclear. V lost 4 bases, J lost 0 bases, and 13 bases lay in between. The CDR3 length is 15 residues. Per germline, CDR1 LGHDT and CDR2 YNNKEL (reference sequence). The CDR3 protein is CASSPRRYLSYEQYF. For the CDR3, the DNA is TGTGCCAGCAGCCCCAGGCGCTACCTCTCCTACGAGCAGTACTTC.

The chain joins TRBV9 to TRBJ2-3; 10 positions agree with TRBD2. CDR3 length: 16 amino acids. Germline-derived CDR1 and CDR2 are SGDLS and YYNGEE. With V trimmed by 0 bases and J by 6 bases, 7 bases remained unmatched. In nucleotides, the CDR3 is TGTGCCAGCAGCGTAGGGATAGCGGGGGGCGGTGATACGCAGTATTTT. This translates into CASSVGIAGGGDTQYF.

This clone was recorded a few times. The chain recombines TRBV13 with TRBJ2-1, with TRBD2 identical over 8 bases. The length of the CDR3 is 15 residues. J gave up 2 bases and V 6 bases, and 6 bases lay outside the gene matches. From germline, CDR1 is PRHDT and CDR2 FYEKMQ (reference sequence). The CDR3 DNA follows: TGTGCCAGCAGTCATACTAGCGGTCCCTACAATGAGCAGTTCTTC. It codes for CASSHTSGPYNEQFF.

The V and J genes are TRBV7-9 and TRBJ2-1; 11 nucleotides line up with TRBD2. This CDR3 is built from 15 residues. Germline trimming cut 3 bases from V and 6 bases from J; bases unmatched to any gene: 4. The germline gives CDR1 SEHNR, CDR2 FQNEAQ (reference sequence). For the CDR3, the DNA is TGTGCCAGCAGCTTCACTAGCGGGAGTAGCAATGAGCAGTTCTTC. This translates into CASSFTSGSSNEQFF.